The entry below describes one TCR beta chain. The authors' processing: Scientists estimated how many nucleated cells there were by amplifying reference gene primers. Measured with immunoSEQ multiplex PCR; TCRdb has only the in-frame clones, and not every one. The DNA was the basis for D and trimming; V, J and clone size are from that table. This repertoire shows about 230,000 clones, approximately 81% found once; its top ten account for around 0.89%. This record comes from a study of blood T cell repertoires in COVID-19. Study-wide context: The study drew acute and convalescent COVID-19 samples from the United States, Italy and Spain. Sources were T cells, B-cell-depleted T cells, or PBMCs; the material itself was cDNA or gDNA.

The TCR sequence derives from a man aged 35-49 years with acute or convalescent COVID-19. Material: peripheral blood.

The CDR3 spells CASSRHISGADTGELFF. The DNA of the CDR3 is TGTGCCAGCAGTCGTCATATTAGCGGGGCGGACACCGGGGAGCTGTTTTTT. V gene TRBV6-2 or TRBV6-3 combines with J gene TRBJ2-2, with 8 bases lining up with TRBD2. Trimming at V came to 5 bases and at J to 3 bases, leaving 11 bases not matched to a gene. The germline V gene encodes CDR1 MNHEY and CDR2 SVGEGT. This CDR3 spans 17 amino acids.